The 10 T cell receptor beta chains in this list originate from one sample, sequenced in a study of control samples from healthy donors and cancer patients. Sequenced by immunoSEQ multiplex PCR; TCRdb stores in-frame clones only, minus some. The data contain 150,000 to 200,000 clones, roughly 92% of them singletons. What was sequenced was blood. The receptors here all came from a man aged 25 to 40 in good health.

This clone was found once. The chain carries TRBV15 and TRBJ2-7, with 11 bases fitting TRBD2. Germline CDR1 reads LNHNV; CDR2 reads YYDKDF (reference sequence). V was pared by 5 bases and J by 3 bases, with 9 bases of the junction left unmatched. The CDR3 contains 16 residues. CDR3 protein: CATSSGELAGVYEQYF. The CDR3 bases are TGTGCCACCAGCTCGGGGGAACTAGCGGGAGTCTACGAGCAGTACTTC.

The chain combines TRBV7-2 with TRBJ1-2; 12 bases match TRBD1. Unmatched junction bases numbered 7, after V lost 5 bases and J lost 6 bases. The CDR3 length is 15 residues. Germline V gene sequence: CDR1 SGHTA, CDR2 FQGNSA. The CDR3, as DNA: TGTGCCAGCAGCACCCGAGGGACAGGGGGCGATGGCTACACCTTC. It is translated as CASSTRGTGGDGYTF.

The gene calls are TRBV19 and TRBJ1-2; unclear D gene. Germline V gene sequence: CDR1 LNHDA, CDR2 SQIVND (reference sequence). CDR3 length: 14 amino acids. V lost 3 bases to trimming and J lost 1 base, with 9 bases between them. The CDR3 spells CASSISRNNYGYTF. CDR3 DNA: TGTGCCAGTAGTATCTCCAGAAATAACTATGGCTACACCTTC.

This rearrangement joins TRBV6-5 to TRBJ2-7; perhaps TRBD2 as D (6 bases). Trimming removed 6 bases at V and 6 bases at J, with 21 bases between. Germline CDR1 and CDR2: MNHEY and SVGAGI. The length of the CDR3 is 15 residues. In DNA form, the CDR3 reads TGTGCCAGCAGGGCGATTGGGGGAGGATTTGTCGAGCAGTACTTC. Translation: CASRAIGGGFVEQYF.

This sequence joins TRBV5-1 and TRBJ2-7; TRBD2 is a possible D gene (5 bases). The CDR3 contains 14 residues. The germline CDR1 and CDR2 sequences are SGHRS and YFSETQ. V was trimmed by 4 bases and J by 2 bases, leaving 13 bases between them. CDR3 protein: CASSGGLTTYEQYF. CDR3 nucleotides: TGCGCCAGCAGCGGCGGACTGACTACCTACGAGCAGTACTTC.

The chain has TRBV5-8 and TRBJ1-2, with D possibly TRBD1 on 5 matching bases. V was pared by 1 base and J by 6 bases, with 19 bases between. There are 16 residues in the CDR3. Germline V gene data show CDR1 as SGHTS and CDR2 as YDEGEE. The CDR3 DNA follows: TGTGCCAGCAGCTTGTTGCGGACAAAGGGCGAGGATGGCTACACCTTC. Translated: CASSLLRTKGEDGYTF.

The gene calls are TRBV5-1 and TRBJ1-1; D is undetermined. Germline loops: CDR1 SGHRS, CDR2 YFSETQ. The germline V and J ends were trimmed by 0 bases and 3 bases, with 21 bases remaining between them. There are 18 residues in the CDR3. The CDR3 protein is CASSLAGWGEGLDTEAFF. Written as DNA, the CDR3 is TGCGCCAGCAGCTTGGCCGGTTGGGGAGAAGGTTTGGACACTGAAGCTTTCTTT.

The chain employs TRBV28 and TRBJ1-2, with D tentatively TRBD1 (5 bases). Germline CDR1 MDHEN, CDR2 SYDVKM. V dropped 8 bases and J dropped 8 bases, with 9 bases sitting between them. The length of the CDR3 is 10 residues. This chain's CDR3 is CASGTVGYTF. CDR3 DNA sequence: TGTGCCAGCGGGACGGTGGGCTACACCTTC.

This clone has just one count. The chain uses TRBV7-2 and TRBJ1-1; TRBD1 is a possible D gene (5 bases). Germline CDR1 and CDR2: SGHTA and FQGNSA. The length of the CDR3 is 14 residues. Between the trimmed V and J ends, which lost 5 bases and 6 bases, there was a span of 16 bases. For the CDR3, the DNA is TGTGCCAGCAGCCCCCAAGGGCAGGGCGCTGAAGCTTTCTTT. Translated, it gives CASSPQGQGAEAFF. The variable domain in full, completed from reference TRBV7-2 and TRBJ1-1, reads GAGVSQSPSNKVTEKGKDVELRCDPISGHTALYWYRQSLGQGLEFLIYFQGNSAPDKSGLPSDRFSAERTGGSVSTLTIQRTQQEDSAVYLCASSPQGQGAEAFFGQGTRLTVV.

The chain combines TRBV10-3 with TRBJ2-1, with D possibly TRBD2 on 5 matching bases. CDR3 size: 14 residues. Trimming stripped 6 bases from V and 0 bases from J, with 9 bases between. CDR1 ENHRY and CDR2 SYGVKD come from the germline V gene. CDR3 in amino acids: CAISGVSSYNEQFF. The CDR3 region has the DNA TGTGCCATCAGCGGGGTTAGCTCCTACAATGAGCAGTTCTTC.